The 27 T cell receptor beta chains presented below share a single source sample, sequenced in a study of CD8 T cells in Susac syndrome. It was with random hexamers that roughly 0.45 to 1 ug RNA was reverse transcribed. A single record per CDR3 protein comes from TCRdb applying MiXCR to the immunoSEQ multiplex PCR reads. The data show around 280,000 distinct CDR3 sequences, with about 85% seen just once and 0.11% held by the top ten. Sequencing was carried out using CD8+ T cells from PBMCs. Every receptor here comes from a human donor with multiple sclerosis.

The gene calls are TRBV20-1 and TRBJ2-1, with TRBD2 as a possible D gene (5 bases). Trimming shortened V by 0 bases and J by 5 bases, and 14 bases separated the two germline ends. CDR3 length: 15 amino acids. In germline, CDR1 is DFQATT, CDR2 SNEGSKA (reference sequence). The CDR3 loop reads CSARDQTSENNEQFF. The DNA of the CDR3 is TGCAGTGCTAGAGATCAAACTAGTGAGAACAATGAGCAGTTCTTC.

There are a few counts of this clonotype. The rearrangement links TRBV4-2 to TRBJ2-1; maybe TRBD2 (6 bases). The V and J ends lost 0 bases and 10 bases respectively, with 19 bases between them. The CDR3 runs to 16 residues. Germline V gene lookup returns CDR1 LGHNA and CDR2 YNFKEQ. CDR3 residues: CASSQDAAQEGWEQFF. Here the CDR3 DNA reads TGTGCCAGCAGCCAAGATGCGGCACAGGAGGGGTGGGAGCAGTTCTTC.

This sequence joins TRBV10-3 and TRBJ2-1, with D perhaps TRBD1 (8 bases). CDR1 is ENHRY and CDR2 is SYGVKD in the germline V gene. The CDR3 has 11 residues. V lost 6 bases and J 12 bases, leaving 12 bases between the germline ends. The CDR3 sequence: CAISNRGGQFF. The CDR3, as DNA: TGTGCCATCAGCAACAGGGGGGGGCAGTTCTTC.

The J gene is TRBJ1-1, the V gene TRBV27, with D tentatively TRBD1 (6 bases). Germline CDR1 MNHEY, CDR2 SMNVEV (reference sequence). Between the trimmed V and J ends, which lost 6 bases and 5 bases, there was a span of 19 bases. The CDR3 is 15 amino acids. CDR3 amino acids: CASSPGPGASTEAFF. The DNA for the CDR3 is TGTGCCAGCAGCCCTGGTCCGGGGGCGAGTACTGAAGCTTTCTTT.

This chain uses TRBV6-5 with TRBJ2-3; a weak D match, TRBD2 (6 bases). V was shortened by 2 bases and J by 1 base, with 13 bases between the two germline ends. Germline V lookup: CDR1 MNHEY, CDR2 SVGAGI. There are 16 residues in the CDR3. In nucleotides, the CDR3 is TGTGCCAGCAGTTACCTTAGCGGAGGGGGCACAGATACGCAGTATTTT. Its protein is CASSYLSGGGTDTQYF.

The V call is TRBV20-1, the J call TRBJ2-2; 7 bases align to TRBD2. The CDR3 has 13 residues. Germline-derived CDR1 and CDR2 are DFQATT and SNEGSKA (reference sequence). J was trimmed by 7 bases and V by 3 bases; bases with no gene match: 5. CDR3 DNA: TGCAGTGCTAGGCGACTAGCCGGCGGGGAGCTGTTTTTT. Encoded protein: CSARRLAGGELFF.

The chain joins TRBV20-1 to TRBJ2-3, with TRBD2 as a possible D gene (5 bases). This CDR3 has 13 amino acids. Germline CDR1 is DFQATT and CDR2 is SNEGSKA (reference sequence). Trimming cost V 5 bases and J 5 bases, with 14 bases left between them. CDR3 bases: TGCAGTGCTGCTACCTTGGCGGGAGATACGCAGTATTTT. The encoded protein is CSAATLAGDTQYF.

The J gene is TRBJ1-1, the V gene TRBV30, with D possibly being TRBD1 (6 bases). Germline V gene data show CDR1 as GTSNPN and CDR2 as SVGIG (reference sequence). V was cut by 3 bases and J by 1 base, with 15 bases left in between. The CDR3 totals 15 residues. In DNA form, the CDR3 reads TGTGCCTGGAGGTTACAGGGAGCGTGGAACACTGAAGCTTTCTTT. Protein sequence: CAWRLQGAWNTEAFF. Using reference TRBV30 and TRBJ1-1 for the parts outside the CDR3, the full variable domain is SQTIHQWPATLVQPVGSPLSLECTVEGTSNPNLYWYRQAAGRGLQLLFYSVGIGQISSEVPQNLSASRPQDRQFILSSKKLLLSDSGFYLCAWRLQGAWNTEAFFGQGTRLTVV.

The V and J genes are TRBV10-3 and TRBJ2-1; D not certain. The V gene lost 3 bases and the J gene lost 8 bases, with 14 bases spanning the gap. CDR1 ENHRY and CDR2 SYGVKD come from the germline V gene. This CDR3 spans 14 amino acids. CDR3 loop: CAISEYGPMDEQFF. CDR3 sequence (DNA): TGTGCCATCAGTGAATACGGGCCCATGGATGAGCAGTTCTTC.

The chain employs TRBV28 and TRBJ1-1, with D hard to call. The V gene lost 6 bases and the J gene lost 1 base, with 12 bases spanning the gap. The germline V gene encodes CDR1 MDHEN and CDR2 SYDVKM. The CDR3 spans 14 residues. CDR3 coding DNA: TGTGCCAGCAGGGTAACAGAGACGAACACTGAAGCTTTCTTT. This sequence encodes CASRVTETNTEAFF.

V gene TRBV9 combines with J gene TRBJ2-1, with 11 positions matching TRBD2. The CDR3 is 15 residues long. In germline, CDR1 is SGDLS, CDR2 YYNGEE. After removal of 5 bases from V and 6 bases from J, the junction contained 7 bases not matched to a gene. The CDR3 coding sequence is TGTGCCAGCAGAAACACTAGCGGGAGTGGCAATGAGCAGTTCTTC. This gives the protein CASRNTSGSGNEQFF.

This clonotype was counted a single time. The chain employs TRBV4-1 and TRBJ1-1; 9 bases are shared with TRBD1. This CDR3 is built from 15 residues. Germline lookup yields CDR1 MGHRA and CDR2 YSYEKL. With V trimmed by 6 bases and J by 0 bases, 5 bases remained unmatched. CDR3 DNA sequence: TGCGCCAGCAGGGGAGGGACAGGGCTGAACACTGAAGCTTTCTTT. Residues: CASRGGTGLNTEAFF.

On this clonotype itself: One end of the junction is discordant with germline, which a read error may explain. This chain connects TRBV12-3 or TRBV12-4 to TRBJ2-1; D call uncertain. This CDR3 is 11 amino acids long. The CDR3: CASSFRAHKSF. The CDR3 bases are TGTGCCAGCAGTTTCCGGGCCCACAAATCCTTC.

The chain has TRBV29-1 and TRBJ2-7; D is ambiguous. CDR1 and CDR2 (germline): SQVTM, ANQGSEA. V lost 4 bases and J 0 bases, leaving 10 bases between the germline ends. The CDR3 runs to 13 residues. The CDR3 is CSVVVGSSYEQYF. In DNA form, the CDR3 reads TGCAGCGTTGTTGTGGGAAGCTCCTACGAGCAGTACTTC.

About this clonotype itself: Compared with germline, one end of the junction differs, possibly owing to a read error. V is TRBV7-9 and J is TRBJ2-1; D possibly corresponds to TRBD1 (5 bases). CDR1 SEHNR and CDR2 FQNEAQ come from the germline V gene (reference sequence). The CDR3 sequence is 15 residues long. The CDR3 is CASSLGQGPYNEQFF. The CDR3 DNA is TGTGCCAGCAGTTTAGGGCAGGGCCCCTACAATGAGCAGTTCTTC. The full variable domain, in which reference TRBV7-9 and TRBJ2-1 provide the parts outside the CDR3, is DTGVSQNPRHKITKRGQNVTFRCDPISEHNRLYWYRQTLGQGPEFLTYFQNEAQLEKSRLLSDRFSAERPKGSFSTLEIQRTEQGDSAMYLCASSLGQGPYNEQFFGPGTRLTVL.

This chain joins TRBV28 and TRBJ1-5, with 7 bases matching TRBD1. Germline loops: CDR1 MDHEN, CDR2 SYDVKM. The CDR3 sequence is 14 residues long. Trimming at V came to 5 bases and at J to 2 bases, leaving 3 bases not matched to a gene. As DNA, the CDR3 is TGTGCCAGCAGTGCAGACAGGGGCAATCAGCCCCAGCATTTT. It translates to CASSADRGNQPQHF.

This clonotype was counted only a few times. The rearrangement uses TRBV5-1 and TRBJ2-1; weak D call: TRBD2 (6 bases). The germline V gene encodes CDR1 SGHRS and CDR2 YFSETQ. Trimming pared 2 bases from V and 2 bases from J, leaving 11 bases between. The CDR3 is 15 amino acids. CDR3: CASSFGTYTYNEQFF. The CDR3 coding sequence is TGCGCCAGCAGCTTCGGGACTTACACCTACAATGAGCAGTTCTTC.

V gene TRBV19 combines with J gene TRBJ2-3; the D gene is possibly TRBD1 (5 bases). Trimming cost V 7 bases and J 5 bases, with 22 bases left between them. The CDR3 loop spans 16 amino acids. The V gene's germline CDR1 is LNHDA and CDR2 SQIVND (reference sequence). The CDR3 DNA reads as TGTGCCAGTAACGACCTCTGGAGTGGGGCCTTAGATACGCAGTATTTT. Protein: CASNDLWSGALDTQYF. The complete variable domain, with remaining parts taken from reference TRBV19 and TRBJ2-3, reads DGGITQSPKYLFRKEGQNVTLSCEQNLNHDAMYWYRQDPGQGLRLIYYSQIVNDFQKGDIAEGYSVSREKKESFPLTVTSAQKNPTAFYLCASNDLWSGALDTQYFGPGTRLTVL.

This clonotype was detected once. This chain uses TRBV5-1 with TRBJ2-5; perhaps TRBD2 as D (5 bases). In germline, CDR1 is SGHRS, CDR2 YFSETQ. There are 13 residues in the CDR3. The V and J ends lost 4 bases and 3 bases respectively, with 10 bases between them. DNA for the CDR3: TGCGCCAGCAGCGCCGGACTGAAAGAGACCCAGTACTTC. Protein product: CASSAGLKETQYF.

This chain connects TRBV7-8 to TRBJ2-7, with TRBD2 identical over 10 bases. After removal of 0 bases from V and 4 bases from J, the junction contained 12 bases not matched to a gene. Germline-derived CDR1 and CDR2 are SGHVS and FQNEAQ. CDR3 length: 18 residues. CDR3 residues: CASSLALSSGRSSYEQYF. CDR3 sequence (DNA): TGTGCCAGCAGCTTAGCGCTGTCTAGCGGGAGATCTAGTTACGAGCAGTACTTC.

The sample holds a few counts of this clonotype. The chain uses TRBV4-2 and TRBJ2-7; 9 bases align to TRBD1. Germline CDR1 is LGHNA and CDR2 is YNFKEQ. J was trimmed by 6 bases and V by 1 base; bases with no gene match: 7. CDR3 size: 15 residues. CDR3 sequence reads: CASSQAGTGKSEQYF. In DNA, the CDR3 is TGTGCCAGCAGCCAAGCCGGGACAGGGAAATCCGAGCAGTACTTC.

This chain joins TRBV9 and TRBJ2-5; 7 nucleotides agree with TRBD2. Germline V gives CDR1 SGDLS, CDR2 YYNGEE. This CDR3 spans 16 amino acids. J was trimmed by 5 bases and V by 2 bases; bases with no gene match: 12. CDR3: CASSVAGGGIRETQYF. CDR3 sequence (DNA): TGTGCCAGCAGCGTCGCTGGGGGGGGGATCCGGGAGACCCAGTACTTC.

V is TRBV2 and J is TRBJ2-7, with D possibly called TRBD1 or TRBD2 (5 bases each). Germline V gene lookup returns CDR1 SNHLY and CDR2 FYNNEI. The CDR3 runs 14 residues. V was pared by 5 bases and J by 2 bases, with 13 bases between. The CDR3 coding sequence is TGTGCCAGCAGTCCTGAGACAGCGGCCTACGAGCAGTACTTC. Translating gives CASSPETAAYEQYF.

The CDR3 region is CSAVGLATETQYF. The CDR3 DNA is TGCAGTGCTGTTGGACTAGCGACGGAGACCCAGTACTTC. The rearrangement uses TRBV20-1 and TRBJ2-5; the match to TRBD2 covers 9 bases. This CDR3 is built from 13 residues. CDR1 is DFQATT, CDR2 SNEGSKA, per germline (reference sequence). The trim removed 5 bases at V and 5 bases at J, leaving 6 bases unmatched.

The chain uses TRBV28 and TRBJ1-1; D is unclear. The CDR3 loop spans 15 amino acids. Germline values: CDR1 MDHEN, CDR2 SYDVKM. Trimming shortened V by 3 bases and J by 1 base, and 12 bases separated the two germline ends. The DNA of the CDR3 is TGTGCCAGCAGTTTCGCGCGGATGGAGAACACTGAAGCTTTCTTT. This sequence encodes CASSFARMENTEAFF. Together with reference TRBV28 and TRBJ1-1, the CDR3 gives the full variable domain: DVKVTQSSRYLVKRTGEKVFLECVQDMDHENMFWYRQDPGLGLRLIYFSYDVKMKEKGDIPEGYSVSREKKERFSLILESASTNQTSMYLCASSFARMENTEAFFGQGTRLTVV.

The sample holds a few counts of this clonotype. This chain's CDR3 is CASSSGKGQFF. The CDR3 DNA reads as TGTGCCAGCAGCTCGGGTAAGGGGCAGTTCTTC. The chain is built from TRBV6-1 and TRBJ2-1; D not certain. Trimming removed 6 bases at V and 12 bases at J, with 12 bases between. The CDR3 is 11 amino acids. Germline values: CDR1 MNHNS, CDR2 SASEGT.

This chain connects TRBV19 to TRBJ2-7; D possibly uses TRBD1 or TRBD2 (5 bases each). The germline V gene encodes CDR1 LNHDA and CDR2 SQIVND (reference sequence). The CDR3 runs to 14 residues. V lost 8 bases to trimming and J lost 2 bases, with 16 bases between them. The CDR3 protein is CASVNRDGAYEQYF. The CDR3, as DNA: TGTGCCAGTGTAAACCGGGACGGGGCCTACGAGCAGTACTTC. The variable domain in full, completed from reference TRBV19 and TRBJ2-7, reads DGGITQSPKYLFRKEGQNVTLSCEQNLNHDAMYWYRQDPGQGLRLIYYSQIVNDFQKGDIAEGYSVSREKKESFPLTVTSAQKNPTAFYLCASVNRDGAYEQYFGPGTRLTVT.